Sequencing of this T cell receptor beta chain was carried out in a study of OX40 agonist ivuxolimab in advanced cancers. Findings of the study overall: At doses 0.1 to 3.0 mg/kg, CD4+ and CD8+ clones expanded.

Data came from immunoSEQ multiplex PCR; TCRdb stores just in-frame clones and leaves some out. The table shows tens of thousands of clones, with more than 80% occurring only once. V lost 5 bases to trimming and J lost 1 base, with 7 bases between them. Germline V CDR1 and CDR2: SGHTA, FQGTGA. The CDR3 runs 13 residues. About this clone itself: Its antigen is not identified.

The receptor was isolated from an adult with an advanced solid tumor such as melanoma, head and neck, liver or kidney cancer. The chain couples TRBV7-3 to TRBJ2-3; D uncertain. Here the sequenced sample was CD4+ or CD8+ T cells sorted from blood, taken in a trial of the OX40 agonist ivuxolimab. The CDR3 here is CASSPWGTDTQYF. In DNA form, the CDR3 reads TGTGCCAGCAGCCCGTGGGGCACAGATACGCAGTATTTT.